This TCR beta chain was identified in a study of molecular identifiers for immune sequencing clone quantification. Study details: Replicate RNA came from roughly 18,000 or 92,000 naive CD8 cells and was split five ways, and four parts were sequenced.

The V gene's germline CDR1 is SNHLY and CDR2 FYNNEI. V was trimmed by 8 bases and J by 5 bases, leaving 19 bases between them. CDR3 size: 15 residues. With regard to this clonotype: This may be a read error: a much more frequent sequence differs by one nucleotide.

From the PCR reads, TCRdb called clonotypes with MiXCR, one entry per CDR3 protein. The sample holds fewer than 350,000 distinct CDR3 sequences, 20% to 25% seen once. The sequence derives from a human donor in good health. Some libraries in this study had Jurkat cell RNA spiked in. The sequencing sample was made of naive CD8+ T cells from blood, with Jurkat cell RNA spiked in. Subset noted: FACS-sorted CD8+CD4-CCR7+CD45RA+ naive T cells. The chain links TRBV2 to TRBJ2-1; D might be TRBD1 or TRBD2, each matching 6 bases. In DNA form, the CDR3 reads TGTGCCAGCGGTCAAGCCGGGGGCAGGGACAATGAGCAGTTCTTC. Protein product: CASGQAGGRDNEQFF. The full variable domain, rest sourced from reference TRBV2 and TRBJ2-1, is EPEVTQTPSHQVTQMGQEVILRCVPISNHLYFYWYRQILGQKVEFLVSFYNNEISEKSEIFDDQFSVERPDGSNFTLKIRSTKLEDSAMYFCASGQAGGRDNEQFFGPGTRLTVL.